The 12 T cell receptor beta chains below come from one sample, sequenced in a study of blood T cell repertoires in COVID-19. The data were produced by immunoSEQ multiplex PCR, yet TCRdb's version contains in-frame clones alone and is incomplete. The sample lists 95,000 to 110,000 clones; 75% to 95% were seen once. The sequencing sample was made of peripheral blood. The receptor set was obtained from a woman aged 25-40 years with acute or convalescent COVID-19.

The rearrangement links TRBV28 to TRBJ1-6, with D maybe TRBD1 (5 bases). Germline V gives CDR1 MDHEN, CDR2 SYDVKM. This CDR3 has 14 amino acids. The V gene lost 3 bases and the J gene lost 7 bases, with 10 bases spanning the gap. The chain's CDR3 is CASSLWQGNSPLHF. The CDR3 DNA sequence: TGTGCCAGCAGTTTGTGGCAGGGAAATTCACCCCTCCACTTT. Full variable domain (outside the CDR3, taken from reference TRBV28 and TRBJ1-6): DVKVTQSSRYLVKRTGEKVFLECVQDMDHENMFWYRQDPGLGLRLIYFSYDVKMKEKGDIPEGYSVSREKKERFSLILESASTNQTSMYLCASSLWQGNSPLHFGNGTRLTVT.

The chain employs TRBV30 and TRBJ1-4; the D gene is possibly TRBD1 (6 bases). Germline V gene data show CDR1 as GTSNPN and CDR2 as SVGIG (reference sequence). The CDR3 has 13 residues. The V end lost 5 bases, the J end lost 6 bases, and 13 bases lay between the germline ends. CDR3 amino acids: CAWSGGRDEKLFF. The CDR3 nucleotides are TGTGCCTGGTCCGGGGGGCGCGATGAAAAACTGTTTTTT. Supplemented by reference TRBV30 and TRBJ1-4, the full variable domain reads SQTIHQWPATLVQPVGSPLSLECTVEGTSNPNLYWYRQAAGRGLQLLFYSVGIGQISSEVPQNLSASRPQDRQFILSSKKLLLSDSGFYLCAWSGGRDEKLFFGSGTQLSVL.

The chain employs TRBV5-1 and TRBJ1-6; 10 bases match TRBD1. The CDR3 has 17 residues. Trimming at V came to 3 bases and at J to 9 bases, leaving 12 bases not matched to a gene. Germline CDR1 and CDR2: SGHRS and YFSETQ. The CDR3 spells CASSSTPGQGLSSPLHF. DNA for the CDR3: TGCGCCAGCAGCTCCACTCCGGGACAGGGGTTAAGTTCACCCCTCCACTTT.

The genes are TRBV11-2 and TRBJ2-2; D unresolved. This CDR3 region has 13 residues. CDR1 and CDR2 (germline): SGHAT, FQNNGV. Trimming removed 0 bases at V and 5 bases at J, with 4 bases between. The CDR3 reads CASSLERTGELFF. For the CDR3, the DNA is TGTGCCAGCAGCTTAGAGCGTACCGGGGAGCTGTTTTTT.

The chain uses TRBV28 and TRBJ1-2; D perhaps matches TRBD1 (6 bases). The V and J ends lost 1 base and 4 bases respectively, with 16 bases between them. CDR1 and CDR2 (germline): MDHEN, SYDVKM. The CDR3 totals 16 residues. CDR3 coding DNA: TGTGCCAGCAGTTTATTAAATTTGGGGGGGCCCTATGGCTACACCTTC. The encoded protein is CASSLLNLGGPYGYTF.

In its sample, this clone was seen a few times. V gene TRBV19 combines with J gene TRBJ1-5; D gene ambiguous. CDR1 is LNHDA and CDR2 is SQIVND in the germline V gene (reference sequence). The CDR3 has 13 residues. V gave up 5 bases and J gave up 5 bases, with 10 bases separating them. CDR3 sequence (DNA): TGTGCCAGTAGTTTAGGTCAGTATCAGCCCCAGCATTTT. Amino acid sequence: CASSLGQYQPQHF.

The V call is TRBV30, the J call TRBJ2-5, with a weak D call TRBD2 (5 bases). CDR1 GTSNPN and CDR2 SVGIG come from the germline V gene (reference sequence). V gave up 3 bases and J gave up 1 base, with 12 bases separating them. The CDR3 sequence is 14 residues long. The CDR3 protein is CAWSGPGIQETQYF. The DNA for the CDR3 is TGTGCCTGGAGCGGCCCGGGGATCCAAGAGACCCAGTACTTC.

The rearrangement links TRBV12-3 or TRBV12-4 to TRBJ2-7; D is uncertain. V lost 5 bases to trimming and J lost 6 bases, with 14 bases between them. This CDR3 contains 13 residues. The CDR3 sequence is CASSPLQKSEQYF. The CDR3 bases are TGTGCCAGCAGTCCCCTACAGAAATCCGAGCAGTACTTC.

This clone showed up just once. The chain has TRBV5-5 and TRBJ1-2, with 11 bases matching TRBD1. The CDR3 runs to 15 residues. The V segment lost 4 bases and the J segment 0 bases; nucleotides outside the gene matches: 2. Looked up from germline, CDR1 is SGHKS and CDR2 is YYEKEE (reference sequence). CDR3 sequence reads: CASSGTGGSNYGYTF. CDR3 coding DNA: TGTGCCAGCAGCGGGACAGGGGGATCTAACTATGGCTACACCTTC.

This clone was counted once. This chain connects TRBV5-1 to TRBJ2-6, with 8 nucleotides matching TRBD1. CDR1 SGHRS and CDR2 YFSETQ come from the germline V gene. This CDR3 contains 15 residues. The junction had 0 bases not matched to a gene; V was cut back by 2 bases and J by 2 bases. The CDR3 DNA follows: TGCGCCAGCAGCTTCAGGGGGCCTGGGGCCAACGTCCTGACTTTC. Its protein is CASSFRGPGANVLTF.

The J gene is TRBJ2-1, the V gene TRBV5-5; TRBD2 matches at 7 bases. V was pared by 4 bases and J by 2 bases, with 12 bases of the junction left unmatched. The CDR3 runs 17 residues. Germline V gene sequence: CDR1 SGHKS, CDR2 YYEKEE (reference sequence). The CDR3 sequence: CASSHPSWAGAYNEQFF. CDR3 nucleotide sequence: TGTGCCAGCAGCCACCCGTCGTGGGCGGGAGCCTACAATGAGCAGTTCTTC.

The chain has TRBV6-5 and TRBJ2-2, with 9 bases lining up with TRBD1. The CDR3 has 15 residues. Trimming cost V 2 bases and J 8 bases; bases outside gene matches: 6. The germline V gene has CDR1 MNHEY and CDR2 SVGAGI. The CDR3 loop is CASSYTKQGAGELFF. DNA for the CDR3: TGTGCCAGCAGTTACACAAAACAGGGGGCAGGGGAGCTGTTTTTT.